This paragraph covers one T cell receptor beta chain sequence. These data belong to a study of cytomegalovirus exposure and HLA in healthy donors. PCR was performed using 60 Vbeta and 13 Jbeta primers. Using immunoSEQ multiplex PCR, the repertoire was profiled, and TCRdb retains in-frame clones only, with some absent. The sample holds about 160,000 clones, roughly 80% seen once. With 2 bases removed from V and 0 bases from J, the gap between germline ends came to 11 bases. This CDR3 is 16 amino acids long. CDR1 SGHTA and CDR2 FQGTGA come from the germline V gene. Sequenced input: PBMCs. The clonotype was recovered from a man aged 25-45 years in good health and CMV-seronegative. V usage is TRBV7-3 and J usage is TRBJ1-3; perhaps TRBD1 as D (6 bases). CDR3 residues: CASSLGGPNSGNTIYF. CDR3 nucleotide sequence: TGTGCCAGCAGCTTAGGGGGCCCGAACTCTGGAAACACCATATATTTT.